The T cell receptor (beta chain) described here comes from a study of OX40 agonist ivuxolimab in advanced cancers. Study-level results: On average, CD8+ T cells showed a greater number of expanded clones than CD4+.

Clones were sequenced by immunoSEQ multiplex PCR, and TCRdb holds only the in-frame ones, with some missing. The sample consists of more than 55,000 clones, around 90% of them appearing once. This CDR3 spans 15 amino acids. Germline loops: CDR1 SGHTA, CDR2 FQGNSA. V was trimmed by 2 bases and J by 1 base, leaving 11 bases between them. In regard to this clone: Its matching antigen is unknown.

Sequencing used CD4+ or CD8+ T cells sorted from blood, obtained in a trial of the OX40 agonist ivuxolimab. The chain uses TRBV7-2 and TRBJ1-2; no clear D. The TCR comes from an adult with an advanced solid tumor such as melanoma, head and neck, liver or kidney cancer. The CDR3 reads CASSLNQANNYGYTF. The CDR3 DNA follows: TGTGCCAGCAGCTTAAACCAGGCAAATAACTATGGCTACACCTTC.